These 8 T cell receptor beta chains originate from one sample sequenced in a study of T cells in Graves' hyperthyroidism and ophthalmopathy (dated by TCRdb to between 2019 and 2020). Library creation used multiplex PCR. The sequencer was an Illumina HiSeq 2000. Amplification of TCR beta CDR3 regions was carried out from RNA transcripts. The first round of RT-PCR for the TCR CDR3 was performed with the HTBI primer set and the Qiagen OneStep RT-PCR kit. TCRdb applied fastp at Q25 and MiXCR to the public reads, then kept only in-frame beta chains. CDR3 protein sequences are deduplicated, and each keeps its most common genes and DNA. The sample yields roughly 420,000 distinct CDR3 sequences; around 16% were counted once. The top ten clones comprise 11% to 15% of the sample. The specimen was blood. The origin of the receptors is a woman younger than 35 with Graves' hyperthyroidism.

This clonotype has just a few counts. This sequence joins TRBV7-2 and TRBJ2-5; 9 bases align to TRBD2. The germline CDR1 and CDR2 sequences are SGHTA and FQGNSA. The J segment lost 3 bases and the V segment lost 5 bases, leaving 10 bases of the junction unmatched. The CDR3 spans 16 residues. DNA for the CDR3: TGTGCCAGCAGCCTCTTATCTCTAGCGGGGAAAGAGACCCAGTACTTC. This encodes CASSLLSLAGKETQYF. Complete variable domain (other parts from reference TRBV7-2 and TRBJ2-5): GAGVSQSPSNKVTEKGKDVELRCDPISGHTALYWYRQSLGQGLEFLIYFQGNSAPDKSGLPSDRFSAERTGGSVSTLTIQRTQQEDSAVYLCASSLLSLAGKETQYFGPGTRLLVL.

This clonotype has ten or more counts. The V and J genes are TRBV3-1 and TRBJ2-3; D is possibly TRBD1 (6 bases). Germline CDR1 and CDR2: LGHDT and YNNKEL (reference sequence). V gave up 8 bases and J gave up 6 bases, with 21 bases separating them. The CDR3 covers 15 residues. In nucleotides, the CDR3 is TGTGCCAGCGACGCCGGACAGACTAAGTCGGATACGCAGTATTTT. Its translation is CASDAGQTKSDTQYF.

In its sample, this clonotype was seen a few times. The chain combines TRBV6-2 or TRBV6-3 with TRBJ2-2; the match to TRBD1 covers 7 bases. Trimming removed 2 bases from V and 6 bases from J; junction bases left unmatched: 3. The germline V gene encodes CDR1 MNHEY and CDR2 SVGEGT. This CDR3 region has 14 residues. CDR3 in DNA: TGTGCCAGCAGTTACCGGGACAGCGCCGGGGAGCTGTTTTTT. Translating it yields CASSYRDSAGELFF.

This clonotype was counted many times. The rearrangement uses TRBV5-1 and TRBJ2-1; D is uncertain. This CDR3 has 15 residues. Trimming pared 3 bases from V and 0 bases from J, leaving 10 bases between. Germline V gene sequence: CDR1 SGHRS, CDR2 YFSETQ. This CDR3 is CASSSPSSSYNEQFF. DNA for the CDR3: TGCGCCAGCAGCTCCCCGTCGAGCTCCTACAATGAGCAGTTCTTC.

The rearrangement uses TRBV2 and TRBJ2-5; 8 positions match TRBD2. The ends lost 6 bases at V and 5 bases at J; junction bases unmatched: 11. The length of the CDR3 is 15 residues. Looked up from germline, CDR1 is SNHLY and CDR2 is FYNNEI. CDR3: CASRLAGTPSETQYF. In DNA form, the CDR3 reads TGTGCCAGCAGGTTAGCGGGGACCCCAAGCGAGACCCAGTACTTC.

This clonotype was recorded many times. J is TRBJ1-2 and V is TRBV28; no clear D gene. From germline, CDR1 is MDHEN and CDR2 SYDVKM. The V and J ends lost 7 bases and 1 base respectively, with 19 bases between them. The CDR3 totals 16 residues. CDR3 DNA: TGTGCCAGCAAATCCCCAGACCAACCAAATAACTATGGCTACACCTTC. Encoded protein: CASKSPDQPNNYGYTF.

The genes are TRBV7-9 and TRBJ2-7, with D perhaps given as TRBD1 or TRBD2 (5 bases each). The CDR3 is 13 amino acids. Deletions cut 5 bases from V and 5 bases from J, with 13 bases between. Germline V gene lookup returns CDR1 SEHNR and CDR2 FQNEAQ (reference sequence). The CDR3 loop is CASSPGAGDEQYF. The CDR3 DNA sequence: TGTGCCAGCAGCCCTGGGGCGGGCGACGAGCAGTACTTC.

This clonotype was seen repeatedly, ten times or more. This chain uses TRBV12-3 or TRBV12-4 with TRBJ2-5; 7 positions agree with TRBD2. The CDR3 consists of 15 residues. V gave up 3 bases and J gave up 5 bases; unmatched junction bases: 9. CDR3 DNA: TGTGCCAGCAGTTTTAATGGGGGGGACGGTGAGACCCAGTACTTC. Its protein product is CASSFNGGDGETQYF.